These 7 T cell receptor beta chains came from one sample sequenced in a study of early T cells in non-severe SARS-CoV-2 infection. Each CDR3 protein is one row after TCRdb ran MiXCR on the 5' RACE reads. This table has approximately 80,000 distinct CDR3 sequences, approximately 10% appearing once. The material sequenced was whole blood, taken at baseline. These receptor sequences come from an adult who was a healthcare worker with PCR-confirmed SARS-CoV-2 infection or an uninfected control (not recorded which).

This clonotype has ten or more counts. The CDR3 nucleotides read TGCAGTGCAATGGACAGGGACCATTCACCCTACAATGAGCAGTTCTTC. It translates to CSAMDRDHSPYNEQFF. The chain has TRBV20-1 and TRBJ2-1; 8 nucleotides match TRBD1. The germline V gene encodes CDR1 DFQATT and CDR2 SNEGSKA (reference sequence). CDR3 size: 16 residues. Trimming cost V 6 bases and J 2 bases; bases outside gene matches: 12.

In DNA form, the CDR3 reads TGTGCCAGCAGCCTCGTGGGACTAGCGAGCACAGATACGCAGTATTTT. Amino acid sequence: CASSLVGLASTDTQYF. The J gene is TRBJ2-3, the V gene TRBV5-5; 10 bases line up with TRBD2. CDR1 and CDR2 (germline): SGHKS, YYEKEE (reference sequence). The CDR3 length is 16 residues. The V gene end was trimmed by 4 bases and the J gene end by 0 bases; junction bases not matched to a gene: 5.

This clonotype was counted ten times or more. The chain employs TRBV20-1 and TRBJ2-3, with 11 bases fitting TRBD1. Trimming took 6 bases from V and 3 from J; bases not matched to a gene: 5. The CDR3 sequence is 14 residues long. Germline lookup yields CDR1 DFQATT and CDR2 SNEGSKA (reference sequence). CDR3: CSAEGTGGTDTQYF. The CDR3 DNA follows: TGCAGTGCAGAAGGGACAGGGGGTACAGATACGCAGTATTTT.

The CDR3 sequence: CASSWTAFNSPLHF. The CDR3 bases are TGTGCCAGCAGTTGGACAGCGTTTAATTCACCCCTCCACTTT. V and J are TRBV28 and TRBJ1-6, with D tentatively TRBD1 (6 bases). The CDR3 spans 14 residues. Germline V lookup: CDR1 MDHEN, CDR2 SYDVKM. Trimming removed 4 bases at V and 6 bases at J, with 10 bases between.

This clonotype has at least ten counts. The chain is built from TRBV20-1 and TRBJ2-1; the match to TRBD2 covers 7 bases. The CDR3 is 17 residues long. The ends lost 2 bases at V and 9 bases at J; junction bases unmatched: 19. Germline V lookup: CDR1 DFQATT, CDR2 SNEGSKA (reference sequence). The CDR3, as DNA: TGCAGTGCTAGAAGCCTAACGGGAGCGGGGATATATGGTGAGCAGTTCTTC. This codes for CSARSLTGAGIYGEQFF.

This rearrangement joins TRBV4-1 to TRBJ2-7; TRBD1 agrees at 7 bases. The CDR3 consists of 14 residues. Per the germline V gene, CDR1 is MGHRA and CDR2 is YSYEKL. V was pared by 4 bases and J by 5 bases, with 8 bases of the junction left unmatched. This chain's CDR3 is CASSLTGEPHEQYF. The DNA of the CDR3 is TGCGCCAGCAGCCTTACAGGGGAGCCCCACGAGCAGTACTTC.

A few counts support this clonotype. The gene calls are TRBV21-1 and TRBJ2-3; TRBD1, the D gene given by the table, was not confirmed from the DNA. TRBV21-1 is a recognized pseudogene. The CDR3 is made up of 14 amino acids. The CDR3 is CASSKGGSEDTQYF. The CDR3 DNA follows: TGTGCCAGCAGCAAAGGGGGCAGCGAGGATACGCAGTATTTT.